This TCR beta chain is drawn from a study of T cells in Graves' hyperthyroidism and ophthalmopathy. Study information: Prior to any treatment, at the point of initial diagnosis, peripheral blood was collected.

Overall study results and limits: Also found in blood were most expanded thyroid clonotypes above 0.001.

The germline CDR1 and CDR2 sequences are SGHTS and YDEGEE. Trimming removed 4 bases from V and 8 bases from J; junction bases left unmatched: 4. The CDR3 contains 14 residues. Using RNA transcripts as the source, TCR beta CDR3 regions were amplified. HTBI primers were used for first-round RT-PCR of the TCR CDR3. TCRdb re-analysed the multiplex PCR reads in MiXCR, keeping a single row per CDR3 protein. Among over 350,000 distinct CDR3 sequences listed, around 15% were seen once. This clonotype was seen only a few times. Its target is not known. The study included ophthalmopathy patients with Clinical Activity Score at least 3, NOSPECS grade at least 4 and duration under 3 months. Any patient presenting with uncontrolled infection, other autoimmune disease, pregnancy or lactation was left out.

The sequenced sample was blood. The receptor comes from a man in his fifties or sixties with Graves' ophthalmopathy. The rearrangement uses TRBV5-8 and TRBJ2-4; 12 positions match TRBD1. The CDR3 DNA reads as TGTGCCAGCAGCCATGGGACAGGGGGCGACATTCAGTACTTC. It yields the protein CASSHGTGGDIQYF. Full variable domain (outside the CDR3, taken from reference TRBV5-8 and TRBJ2-4): EAGVTQSPTHLIKTRGQQATLRCSPISGHTSVYWYQQALGLGLQFLLWYDEGEERNRGNFPPRFSGRQFPNYSSELNVNALELEDSALYLCASSHGTGGDIQYFGAGTRLSVL.